This TCR beta chain was documented in a study of T cells in Graves' hyperthyroidism and ophthalmopathy. Study findings and constraints: It was a median about seven months before onset that the model predicted ophthalmopathy. Classification by a 13 V-J model distinguished ophthalmopathy from stable hyperthyroidism.

The source material, RNA transcripts, was used to amplify TCR beta CDR3 regions. First-round RT-PCR targeting the TCR CDR3 was performed with the HTBI primer set. TCRdb re-analysed the multiplex PCR reads in MiXCR, keeping a single row per CDR3 protein. The sample consists of hundreds of thousands of distinct CDR3 sequences, around 20% of them appearing once. Newly diagnosed hyperthyroidism patients aged 18 to 65 years had disease lasting under 2 months. The CDR3 has 14 amino acids. V was cut by 6 bases and J by 9 bases, with 15 bases left in between. In germline, CDR1 is SGHAT, CDR2 FQNNGV. This clonotype was picked up a small number of times. Its target is not known. This may be a read error: a much more frequent sequence differs by one nucleotide.

The clonotype originates from a woman between 50 and 59 years old with Graves' hyperthyroidism that later progressed to Graves' ophthalmopathy. Input material: blood. This chain connects TRBV11-2 to TRBJ1-6, with D unresolved. The CDR3 protein is CASSLKGECSPLHF. The CDR3 DNA is TGTGCCAGCAGTCTAAAGGGAGAGTGTTCACCCCTCCACTTT.